What follows are 8 T cell receptor beta chains derived from one specimen sequenced in a study of blood T cell repertoires in COVID-19. TCRdb's copy holds only in-frame clones and misses some; the assay was immunoSEQ multiplex PCR. Of over 150,000 clones in the sample, about 83% are singletons; the top ten hold under 3.5%. Sequenced sample: peripheral blood. The receptors stem from an elderly woman with COVID-19, enrolled during active disease.

About this clone itself: This sample also contains other DNA sequences that code for the same CDR3. V and J are TRBV5-1 and TRBJ2-2, with 8 nucleotides matching TRBD2. Germline CDR1 SGHRS, CDR2 YFSETQ. The CDR3 is 15 residues long. The V segment lost 0 bases and the J segment 4 bases; nucleotides outside the gene matches: 2. The CDR3 protein is CASSLGLAGTGELFF. The CDR3 nucleotides read TGCGCCAGCAGCTTGGGTCTAGCGGGCACCGGGGAGCTGTTTTTT.

The J gene is TRBJ1-5, the V gene TRBV30; D is perhaps TRBD1 (6 bases). Germline CDR1 and CDR2: GTSNPN and SVGIG (reference sequence). The CDR3 consists of 15 residues. The ends were cut back, 5 bases at V and 1 base at J, with 15 bases in the middle. The DNA of the CDR3 is TGTGCCTGGGACTCAGGGGTTTTAAGCAATCAGCCCCAGCATTTT. Translating it yields CAWDSGVLSNQPQHF.

V is TRBV7-9 and J is TRBJ1-2; TRBD1 agrees at 7 bases. Germline V gene lookup returns CDR1 SEHNR and CDR2 FQNEAQ (reference sequence). The CDR3 loop spans 17 amino acids. V shed 5 bases, J shed 2 bases, and the junction held 14 bases outside the gene matches. CDR3 coding DNA: TGTGCCAGCAGCACGGACAGGATAGGGTGGGTCAACTATGGCTACACCTTC. Translated: CASSTDRIGWVNYGYTF.

The CDR3 region has the DNA TGTGCCAGCAGCGACGTCCGGGACACCACTAACTATGGCTACACCTTC. As protein: CASSDVRDTTNYGYTF. V usage is TRBV6-6 and J usage is TRBJ1-2; perhaps TRBD1 as D (6 bases). Germline CDR1 is MNHNY and CDR2 is SVGAGI (reference sequence). The V gene lost 6 bases and the J gene lost 0 bases, with 17 bases spanning the gap. The CDR3 totals 16 residues.

The genes are TRBV18 and TRBJ1-2; D is perhaps TRBD1 (6 bases). V shed 4 bases and J shed 3 bases, with 12 bases lying between them. In germline, CDR1 is KGHSH, CDR2 LQKENI. CDR3 length: 14 amino acids. The CDR3 region is CASSLQGLDYGYTF. The DNA of the CDR3 is TGTGCCAGCTCACTACAGGGTTTGGACTATGGCTACACCTTC.

This clone was seen once. The chain has TRBV2 and TRBJ1-1; the D gene is possibly TRBD1 (6 bases). Germline V gives CDR1 SNHLY, CDR2 FYNNEI. There are 14 residues in the CDR3. Deletions cut 3 bases from V and 3 bases from J, with 11 bases between. CDR3 bases: TGTGCCAGCAGTGAGCAGGGGCTGGACACTGAAGCTTTCTTT. Translation: CASSEQGLDTEAFF.

V and J are TRBV10-3 and TRBJ1-4, with 8 bases lining up with TRBD1. From germline, CDR1 is ENHRY and CDR2 SYGVKD. This CDR3 is 15 amino acids long. Germline trimming cut 4 bases from V and 15 bases from J; bases unmatched to any gene: 16. CDR3 loop: CAISGTGQGCVYVFF. DNA of the CDR3: TGTGCCATCAGTGGCACCGGACAGGGTTGTGTTTATGTGTTTTTT.

The chain has TRBV18 and TRBJ2-3; TRBD2 agrees at 8 bases. The CDR3 runs 17 residues. V was clipped by 3 bases and J by 4 bases; unmatched bases: 12. From germline, CDR1 is KGHSH and CDR2 LQKENI. This CDR3 reads CASSPGRLAWSPDTQYF. For the CDR3, the DNA is TGTGCCAGCTCACCGGGACGACTAGCGTGGTCCCCAGATACGCAGTATTTT. Supplemented by reference TRBV18 and TRBJ2-3, the full variable domain reads NAGVMQNPRHLVRRRGQEARLRCSPMKGHSHVYWYRQLPEEGLKFMVYLQKENIIDESGMPKERFSAEFPKEGPSILRIQQVVRGDSAAYFCASSPGRLAWSPDTQYFGPGTRLTVL.